This T cell receptor beta chain came from a study of cytomegalovirus exposure and HLA in healthy donors. The germline V gene encodes CDR1 SNHLY and CDR2 FYNNEI. V was cut by 4 bases and J by 4 bases, with 13 bases left in between. The CDR3 is made up of 15 amino acids. Using immunoSEQ multiplex PCR, the repertoire was profiled, and TCRdb retains in-frame clones only, with some absent. Of approximately 97,000 clones listed, approximately 95% are singletons. Separation from the approximately 690-subject first cohort characterized the approximately 120-subject validation cohort, to which the donors belonged.

This chain connects TRBV2 to TRBJ1-4; the D is unclear. The sequence was collected from a woman in her twenties or thirties in good health and CMV-seropositive. The sample was PBMCs. The CDR3 sequence is CASSAGQARNEKLFF. The DNA for the CDR3 is TGTGCCAGCAGTGCAGGCCAGGCCCGTAATGAAAAACTGTTTTTT.